A single sample gave rise to the 23 T cell receptor beta chains below, sequenced in a study of control samples from healthy donors and cancer patients. TCRdb's copy holds only in-frame clones and misses some; the assay was immunoSEQ multiplex PCR. This sample has under 200,000 clones, with approximately 96% found just once. Specimen: blood. These receptors were obtained from a woman aged 25 to 45 in good health.

The gene calls are TRBV27 and TRBJ2-7, with TRBD2 matching over 7 bases. Germline values: CDR1 MNHEY, CDR2 SMNVEV (reference sequence). V lost 1 base to trimming and J lost 3 bases; unmatched junction nucleotides: 0. There are 13 residues in the CDR3. CDR3 coding DNA: TGTGCCAGCAGTTTATTAGCGGGCTACGAGCAGTACTTC. Amino acids: CASSLLAGYEQYF.

This rearrangement joins TRBV3-1 (or the pseudogene TRBV3-2) to TRBJ1-1; 7 bases map to TRBD1. Losses at the gene ends were 4 bases for V and 0 bases for J; bases not matched to a gene: 8. Looked up from germline, CDR1 is LGHDT and CDR2 is YNNKEL (reference sequence). This CDR3 region has 16 residues. The CDR3 loop reads CASSPPHQGVNTEAFF. In nucleotides, the CDR3 is TGTGCCAGCAGCCCCCCGCATCAGGGGGTGAACACTGAAGCTTTCTTT.

The chain employs TRBV6-5 and TRBJ1-1; 7 positions match TRBD1. The CDR3 totals 11 residues. Germline V gives CDR1 MNHEY, CDR2 SVGAGI. V lost 8 bases to trimming and J lost 5 bases; unmatched junction nucleotides: 2. The CDR3 protein is CASFRGTEAFF. The CDR3 DNA follows: TGTGCCAGCTTCAGGGGGACTGAAGCTTTCTTT.

This clone occurred once. This chain joins TRBV4-2 and TRBJ2-1, with D perhaps matching TRBD1 (6 bases). Trimming took 3 bases from V and 2 from J, leaving 11 bases between them. Germline V lookup: CDR1 LGHNA, CDR2 YNFKEQ. The CDR3 runs to 15 residues. Here the CDR3 DNA reads TGTGCCAGCAGCCAGGACAGTAGGACCTACAATGAGCAGTTCTTC. It yields the protein CASSQDSRTYNEQFF.

The DNA for the CDR3 is TGCGCCAGCAGCTATGACAGGGGGCTTTCGTACGAGCAGTACTTC. The encoded protein is CASSYDRGLSYEQYF. The V gene is TRBV5-1, the J gene TRBJ2-7, with 10 bases aligning to TRBD1. Germline V gene data show CDR1 as SGHRS and CDR2 as YFSETQ. Losses at the gene ends were 3 bases for V and 4 bases for J; bases not matched to a gene: 7. The CDR3 consists of 15 residues.

V is TRBV27 and J is TRBJ2-7; 9 bases are a match to TRBD1. The CDR3 totals 14 residues. The trim removed 5 bases at V and 5 bases at J, leaving 7 bases unmatched. Germline CDR1 MNHEY, CDR2 SMNVEV (reference sequence). Written as DNA, the CDR3 is TGTGCCAGCAGTGTACAGGGGGCCTTGCACGAGCAGTACTTC. It translates to CASSVQGALHEQYF.

V and J are TRBV5-1 and TRBJ1-3; no firm D call. Deletions cut 4 bases from V and 0 bases from J, with 11 bases between. The length of the CDR3 is 15 residues. CDR1 is SGHRS, CDR2 YFSETQ, per germline. CDR3 region: CASSPDSHSGNTIYF. In DNA, the CDR3 is TGCGCCAGCAGCCCGGACTCACACTCTGGAAACACCATATATTTT.

This clone was seen a few times. The chain combines TRBV7-2 with TRBJ2-3; 12 nucleotides agree with TRBD2. The CDR3 runs 16 residues. The germline V gene has CDR1 SGHTA and CDR2 FQGNSA. J gave up 4 bases and V 1 base, and 3 bases lay outside the gene matches. This CDR3 reads CASSLGPSGRADTQYF. In DNA, the CDR3 is TGTGCCAGCAGCTTAGGGCCTAGCGGGAGGGCAGATACGCAGTATTTT.

This clone was seen a single time. V and J are TRBV10-1 and TRBJ2-3, with 9 bases lining up with TRBD1. The CDR3 is made up of 16 amino acids. Germline V gives CDR1 WNHNN, CDR2 SYGVQD (reference sequence). J gave up 6 bases and V 2 bases, and 9 bases lay outside the gene matches. This chain's CDR3 is CASSEISGQGVDTQYF. The CDR3 DNA is TGCGCCAGCAGTGAGATTTCGGGACAGGGAGTGGATACGCAGTATTTT.

This clone was seen a single time. The CDR3 DNA sequence: TGCGCCAGCAGCATCGTCGGAGGGGCTGGAAACACCATATATTTT. Encoded protein: CASSIVGGAGNTIYF. The V gene is TRBV5-1, the J gene TRBJ1-3; D is perhaps TRBD1 (5 bases). Germline V CDR1 and CDR2: SGHRS, YFSETQ. CDR3 size: 15 residues. Trimming stripped 4 bases from V and 2 bases from J, with 13 bases between.

The CDR3 loop is CASSLRGRDLAFF. CDR3 DNA sequence: TGCGCCAGCAGCCTTCGGGGGCGGGATTTGGCTTTCTTT. The chain recombines TRBV5-1 with TRBJ1-1; D possibly corresponds to TRBD1 (6 bases). Trimming pared 4 bases from V and 11 bases from J, leaving 18 bases between. The CDR3 is 13 amino acids. CDR1 is SGHRS, CDR2 YFSETQ, per germline.

The CDR3 is CASSSSGQNTEAFF. In DNA, the CDR3 is TGTGCCAGCAGTTCCTCAGGACAGAACACTGAAGCTTTCTTT. This chain links TRBV6-5 with TRBJ1-1; D possibly corresponds to TRBD1 (5 bases). V was trimmed by 4 bases and J by 1 base, leaving 10 bases between them. The germline V gene has CDR1 MNHEY and CDR2 SVGAGI. This CDR3 contains 14 residues.

The V and J genes are TRBV28 and TRBJ2-7, with D uncertain. CDR3 length equals 17 residues. V gave up 6 bases and J gave up 3 bases, with 24 bases separating them. Germline CDR1 and CDR2: MDHEN and SYDVKM. CDR3 loop: CASSPPSYSFLYYEQYF. DNA of the CDR3: TGTGCCAGCAGCCCCCCCTCCTATAGCTTTCTTTACTACGAGCAGTACTTC.

The chain uses TRBV9 and TRBJ1-1; no firm D call. This CDR3 comprises 12 residues. Trimming shortened V by 0 bases and J by 1 base, and 1 base separated the two germline ends. Germline V gene data show CDR1 as SGDLS and CDR2 as YYNGEE. CDR3 amino acids: CASSVENTEAFF. DNA of the CDR3: TGTGCCAGCAGCGTAGAGAACACTGAAGCTTTCTTT.

The chain links TRBV4-1 to TRBJ1-2; 8 nucleotides align to TRBD1. This CDR3 has 15 residues. Germline V CDR1 and CDR2: MGHRA, YSYEKL. Trimming at V came to 4 bases and at J to 4 bases, leaving 8 bases not matched to a gene. DNA of the CDR3: TGCGCCAGCAGCCCCGACGACAGGGGAGTCTATGGCTACACCTTC. Translated, it gives CASSPDDRGVYGYTF.

In its sample, this clone was seen once. The chain has TRBV28 and TRBJ1-2; D uncertain. CDR3 length: 13 residues. Germline lookup yields CDR1 MDHEN and CDR2 SYDVKM. V lost 3 bases to trimming and J lost 10 bases, with 15 bases between them. CDR3 loop: CASSLEVRAVYTF. The CDR3 DNA follows: TGTGCCAGCAGTTTGGAGGTCCGTGCTGTCTACACCTTC.

This sequence joins TRBV2 and TRBJ2-6, with 8 bases identical to TRBD1. The CDR3 length is 18 residues. In germline, CDR1 is SNHLY, CDR2 FYNNEI. With 6 bases clipped from V and 2 bases from J, the junction kept 12 bases outside the gene matches. The CDR3 here is CASSNPGQAQAGANVLTF. CDR3 in DNA: TGTGCCAGCAGCAACCCGGGACAGGCGCAAGCTGGGGCCAACGTCCTGACTTTC.

CDR3 nucleotide sequence: TGTGCCAGCGGTCAGCCCCAGCATTTT. Translation gives CASGQPQHF. The chain combines TRBV12-3 or TRBV12-4 with TRBJ1-5; D unresolved. Deletions cut 8 bases from V and 6 bases from J, with 2 bases between. This CDR3 comprises 9 residues.

CDR3 bases: TGTGCCAGCAGTTTATCGGGCAGGGGCGGCACTGAAGCTTTCTTT. This sequence encodes CASSLSGRGGTEAFF. V and J are TRBV27 and TRBJ1-1; D possibly corresponds to TRBD1 (6 bases). This CDR3 has 15 amino acids. The germline V gene has CDR1 MNHEY and CDR2 SMNVEV (reference sequence). With 0 bases removed from V and 4 bases from J, the gap between germline ends came to 12 bases.

The chain recombines TRBV2 with TRBJ1-2; D gene ambiguous. V gave up 2 bases and J gave up 4 bases, with 8 bases separating them. The CDR3 length is 13 residues. Germline V lookup: CDR1 SNHLY, CDR2 FYNNEI. The DNA for the CDR3 is TGTGCCAGCAGTGAAAGTGGGATCTATGGCTACACCTTC. Amino acids: CASSESGIYGYTF.

V gene TRBV30 combines with J gene TRBJ2-1, with 7 nucleotides matching TRBD1. Losses at the gene ends were 0 bases for V and 12 bases for J; bases not matched to a gene: 8. CDR1 and CDR2 (germline): GTSNPN, SVGIG (reference sequence). CDR3 length: 13 residues. Here the CDR3 DNA reads TGTGCCTGGAGTGTGGCGCTTCGGACAGGGCAGTTCTTC. Translating it yields CAWSVALRTGQFF.

Note on this clone: Other nucleotide sequences in the sample specify the same CDR3. The chain joins TRBV7-9 to TRBJ2-3, with TRBD2 matching over 14 bases. V gave up 3 bases and J gave up 1 base; unmatched junction bases: 0. Looked up from germline, CDR1 is SEHNR and CDR2 is FQNEAQ (reference sequence). This CDR3 spans 16 amino acids. CDR3 sequence (DNA): TGTGCCAGCAGCTTGGGACTAGCGGGGGGCACAGATACGCAGTATTTT. Its translation is CASSLGLAGGTDTQYF. The full variable domain, completed using reference TRBV7-9 and TRBJ2-3, is DTGVSQNPRHKITKRGQNVTFRCDPISEHNRLYWYRQTLGQGPEFLTYFQNEAQLEKSRLLSDRFSAERPKGSFSTLEIQRTEQGDSAMYLCASSLGLAGGTDTQYFGPGTRLTVL.

The chain couples TRBV7-2 to TRBJ1-1, with D maybe TRBD1 (5 bases). Deletions cut 4 bases from V and 0 bases from J, with 9 bases between. Germline V gene sequence: CDR1 SGHTA, CDR2 FQGNSA. The CDR3 is made up of 14 amino acids. CDR3 sequence reads: CASSSTVMNTEAFF. The DNA of the CDR3 is TGTGCCAGCAGCTCGACAGTCATGAACACTGAAGCTTTCTTT.